This TCR beta chain was identified during a study of cytomegalovirus exposure and HLA in healthy donors. Study-wide results and limits: It was confirmed in vitro that three of the CMV-associated chains were specific for CMV antigens. TCR beta sequences reportedly predicted most subjects' HLA-A and HLA-B alleles accurately.

The PCR had 60 Vbeta and 13 Jbeta primers. The protocol was immunoSEQ multiplex PCR, while the TCRdb copy is restricted to in-frame clones and leaves out a portion. The sample spans more than 200,000 clones; the ten largest clones claim over 0.75%. On this clone: Its antigen remains unidentified.

CDR3 length: 15 amino acids. Losses at the gene ends were 6 bases for V and 2 bases for J; bases not matched to a gene: 6. Germline-derived CDR1 and CDR2 are LNHDA and SQIVND (reference sequence). The clonotype originates from a woman in her 30s in good health and CMV-seropositive. V and J are TRBV19 and TRBJ2-3; 9 bases map to TRBD2. Sequenced input: PBMCs. The CDR3 region is CASRELAGSTDTQYF. The CDR3 DNA sequence: TGTGCCAGTAGAGAGCTAGCGGGATCCACAGATACGCAGTATTTT. The variable domain in full, with the rest retrieved from reference TRBV19 and TRBJ2-3, is DGGITQSPKYLFRKEGQNVTLSCEQNLNHDAMYWYRQDPGQGLRLIYYSQIVNDFQKGDIAEGYSVSREKKESFPLTVTSAQKNPTAFYLCASRELAGSTDTQYFGPGTRLTVL.